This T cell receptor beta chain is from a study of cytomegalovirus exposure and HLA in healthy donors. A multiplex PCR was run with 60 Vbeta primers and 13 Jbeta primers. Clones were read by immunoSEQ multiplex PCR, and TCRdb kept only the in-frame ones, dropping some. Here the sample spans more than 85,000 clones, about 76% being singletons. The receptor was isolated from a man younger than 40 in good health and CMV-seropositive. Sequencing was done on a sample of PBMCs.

The CDR3 bases are TGTGCCAGCAGTTTATCTCGGACAGCGGGAGGTCGTAATTCACCCCTCCACTTT. This sequence encodes CASSLSRTAGGRNSPLHF. The chain joins TRBV28 to TRBJ1-6, with D possibly being TRBD1 (6 bases). CDR3 length: 18 residues. Germline V gene sequence: CDR1 MDHEN, CDR2 SYDVKM. V gave up 1 base and J gave up 6 bases, with 19 bases separating them.